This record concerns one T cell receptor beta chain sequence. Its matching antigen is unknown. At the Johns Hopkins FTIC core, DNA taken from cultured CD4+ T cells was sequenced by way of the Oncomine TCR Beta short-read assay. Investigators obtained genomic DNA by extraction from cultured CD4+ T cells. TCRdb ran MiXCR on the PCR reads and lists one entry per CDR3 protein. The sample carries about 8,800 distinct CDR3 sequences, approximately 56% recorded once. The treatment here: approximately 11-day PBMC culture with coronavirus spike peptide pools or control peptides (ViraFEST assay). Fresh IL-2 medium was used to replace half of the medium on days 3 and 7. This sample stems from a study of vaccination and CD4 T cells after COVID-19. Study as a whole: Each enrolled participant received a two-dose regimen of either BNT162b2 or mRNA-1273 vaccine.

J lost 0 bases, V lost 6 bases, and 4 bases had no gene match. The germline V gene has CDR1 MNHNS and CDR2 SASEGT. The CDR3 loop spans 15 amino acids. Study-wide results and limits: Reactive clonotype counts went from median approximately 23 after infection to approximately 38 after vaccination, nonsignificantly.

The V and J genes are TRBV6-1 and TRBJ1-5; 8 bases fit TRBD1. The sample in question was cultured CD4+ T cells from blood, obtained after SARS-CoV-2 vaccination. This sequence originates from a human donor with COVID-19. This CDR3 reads CASSKGTGSNQPQHF. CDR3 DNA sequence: TGTGCCAGCAGCAAGGGGACAGGTAGCAATCAGCCCCAGCATTTT.